This TCR beta chain came from a study of shared clonotypes between healthy human individuals. The study's findings and limits: Estimated richness was generally greater in naive than memory subsets. Limited genetic and exposure-history diversity came from having few donors.

Note on this clone: Its matching antigen is unknown.

The CDR3 has 16 amino acids. Germline V gives CDR1 SGHDT, CDR2 YYEEEE. The V end lost 1 base, the J end lost 5 bases, and 15 bases lay between the germline ends. Genomic DNA from each subset was divided evenly over several immunoSEQ plates. In the authors' workflow: For the immunoSEQ data, sequences were junction-only without quality scores, so filtering differed. TCRdb's copy holds only in-frame clones and misses some; the assay was immunoSEQ multiplex PCR. The DNA gave D and trimming, while V, J and clone size come from that table. The table lists about 600,000 clones, 97% of them singletons, with 0.045% to 0.06% in the top ten.

The receptor was isolated from a woman in her 30s in good health. Specimen: naive CD4+ T cells sorted from blood. Specified subset: CD45RA+ positively selected. The chain combines TRBV5-6 with TRBJ2-2; tentatively, D is TRBD2 (6 bases). In nucleotides, the CDR3 is TGTGCCAGCAGCTTGTTCGGGAGTGGTTCGACCGGGGAGCTGTTTTTT. Amino acid sequence: CASSLFGSGSTGELFF.